This passage covers 17 T cell receptor beta chains from one sample sequenced in a study of cytomegalovirus exposure and HLA in healthy donors. In the PCR, 60 Vbeta and 13 Jbeta primers were used. The method was immunoSEQ multiplex PCR; TCRdb's version includes in-frame clones alone and lacks a portion of them. The data show 250,000 to 300,000 clones, over 90% seen once. Material for sequencing was PBMCs. These receptors came from a girl aged 2 to 10 in good health and CMV-seronegative.

This rearrangement joins TRBV6-1 to TRBJ2-7; D not certain. This CDR3 region has 15 residues. V lost 1 base and J lost 3, with 13 bases in between. From germline, CDR1 is MNHNS and CDR2 SASEGT. The CDR3 bases are TGTGCCAGCAGTGAAGAGCCCCTTTTCTTCTACGAGCAGTACTTC. Its translation is CASSEEPLFFYEQYF.

This clone is a singleton in its sample. The rearrangement links TRBV5-1 to TRBJ1-1; D perhaps matches TRBD1 (6 bases). Germline V gene lookup returns CDR1 SGHRS and CDR2 YFSETQ. The CDR3 is 13 amino acids. Trimming pared 6 bases from V and 5 bases from J, leaving 14 bases between. CDR3 region: CASTWGLGTEAFF. DNA for the CDR3: TGCGCCAGCACTTGGGGGCTGGGGACTGAAGCTTTCTTT.

For this clone: Other DNA sequences within the sample encode an identical CDR3. The rearrangement joins TRBV6-5 to TRBJ1-2; D possibly corresponds to TRBD1 (5 bases). Germline V lookup: CDR1 MNHEY, CDR2 SVGAGI. V gave up 0 bases and J gave up 3 bases, with 8 bases separating them. The CDR3 sequence is 14 residues long. CDR3 protein: CASSYSGRDYGYTF. In DNA, the CDR3 is TGTGCCAGCAGTTACTCGGGCAGGGACTATGGCTACACCTTC.

The rearrangement links TRBV19 to TRBJ2-1; D unclear. V lost 7 bases to trimming and J lost 8 bases, with 9 bases between them. The CDR3 runs 11 residues. From germline, CDR1 is LNHDA and CDR2 SQIVND (reference sequence). Here the CDR3 DNA reads TGTGCCAGTACCTCAAACTATGAGCAGTTCTTC. Encoded protein: CASTSNYEQFF.

V usage is TRBV7-9 and J usage is TRBJ1-1, with no clear D. The V end lost 0 bases, the J end lost 0 bases, and 8 bases lay between the germline ends. Per the germline V gene, CDR1 is SEHNR and CDR2 is FQNEAQ (reference sequence). CDR3 length: 15 residues. CDR3 residues: CASSLAAGLNTEAFF. CDR3 coding DNA: TGTGCCAGCAGCTTAGCGGCGGGGTTGAACACTGAAGCTTTCTTT.

The genes are TRBV5-1 and TRBJ2-1; D ambiguous. The germline gives CDR1 SGHRS, CDR2 YFSETQ. The CDR3 has 16 amino acids. The ends were cut back, 5 bases at V and 0 bases at J, with 15 bases in the middle. The CDR3 region is CASSTTSDNSYNEQFF. The CDR3 DNA reads TGCGCCAGCAGTACAACATCTGACAACTCCTACAATGAGCAGTTCTTC.

The V gene is TRBV28, the J gene TRBJ1-1; TRBD1 aligns across 7 bases. Germline loops: CDR1 MDHEN, CDR2 SYDVKM. CDR3 size: 15 residues. With V trimmed by 6 bases and J by 8 bases, 15 bases remained unmatched. The CDR3 sequence is CASRGVDRLEGEAFF. The CDR3 DNA is TGTGCCAGCAGGGGGGTGGACAGGCTCGAGGGGGAAGCTTTCTTT.

V usage is TRBV5-1 and J usage is TRBJ2-7, with D maybe TRBD1 (6 bases). The germline gives CDR1 SGHRS, CDR2 YFSETQ. Between the trimmed V and J ends, which lost 0 bases and 3 bases, there was a span of 13 bases. CDR3 length equals 15 residues. The CDR3 sequence: CASSLGQALSYEQYF. Written as DNA, the CDR3 is TGCGCCAGCAGCTTGGGACAGGCTCTCAGCTACGAGCAGTACTTC.

The chain employs TRBV18 and TRBJ1-1; possible D gene TRBD1, 6 bases. Germline V gene lookup returns CDR1 KGHSH and CDR2 LQKENI. The CDR3 extends over 14 amino acids. V was trimmed by 3 bases and J by 1 base, leaving 9 bases between them. CDR3 loop: CASSPRTENTEAFF. Written as DNA, the CDR3 is TGTGCCAGCTCACCCCGGACAGAGAACACTGAAGCTTTCTTT.

The chain has TRBV2 and TRBJ2-5; 8 bases map to TRBD2. Germline assignment: CDR1 SNHLY and CDR2 FYNNEI. The CDR3 consists of 15 residues. The junction had 8 bases not matched to a gene; V was cut back by 7 bases and J by 1 base. For the CDR3, the DNA is TGTGCCAGCACTCGAGCGGGAGATCTCCAAGAGACCCAGTACTTC. As protein: CASTRAGDLQETQYF.

V and J are TRBV10-1 and TRBJ2-2; 13 positions match TRBD2. CDR1 is WNHNN and CDR2 is SYGVQD in the germline V gene (reference sequence). With V trimmed by 6 bases and J by 2 bases, 6 bases remained unmatched. This CDR3 is built from 17 residues. This chain's CDR3 is CASSVTSGRPNTGELFF. The CDR3 DNA follows: TGCGCCAGCAGCGTGACTAGCGGGAGGCCCAACACCGGGGAGCTGTTTTTT.

This clone was seen a single time. The chain joins TRBV6-6 to TRBJ1-1; possibly TRBD1 for D (5 bases). V was clipped by 5 bases and J by 3 bases, with 13 bases between them. The CDR3 runs to 14 residues. Looked up from germline, CDR1 is MNHNY and CDR2 is SVGAGI (reference sequence). The CDR3 DNA follows: TGTGCCAGCAGTGGGGCAGGACGGCACACTGAAGCTTTCTTT. This codes for CASSGAGRHTEAFF.

This clone was recorded once. V and J are TRBV12-5 and TRBJ1-4; TRBD1 agrees at 9 bases. CDR1 is LGHNT and CDR2 is FRNRAP in the germline V gene. This CDR3 is 14 amino acids long. The V gene end was trimmed by 5 bases and the J gene end by 8 bases; junction bases not matched to a gene: 6. CDR3: CASGLGQGREKLFF. The CDR3 DNA reads as TGTGCTAGTGGTCTTGGACAGGGGAGGGAAAAACTGTTTTTT.

The genes are TRBV6-4 and TRBJ2-3; D ambiguous. The CDR3 sequence is 13 residues long. Per germline, CDR1 MRHNA and CDR2 SNTAGT. Trimming cost V 4 bases and J 4 bases, with 9 bases left between them. CDR3 loop: CASSVHMADTQYF. The CDR3 DNA reads TGTGCCAGCAGTGTCCACATGGCAGATACGCAGTATTTT.

This chain links TRBV29-1 with TRBJ2-3; 9 bases align to TRBD1. The CDR3 runs to 15 residues. J was trimmed by 5 bases and V by 0 bases; bases with no gene match: 6. In germline, CDR1 is SQVTM, CDR2 ANQGSEA. CDR3 residues: CSVEDTGTGRDTQYF. The CDR3 DNA reads as TGCAGCGTTGAAGACACCGGGACAGGGCGAGATACGCAGTATTTT.

The chain joins TRBV30 to TRBJ2-3, with TRBD2 matching 9 bases. The germline V gene has CDR1 GTSNPN and CDR2 SVGIG (reference sequence). The CDR3 sequence is 16 residues long. V dropped 5 bases and J dropped 6; count of bases not matched to a gene: 15. The CDR3 loop reads CAWGGGSGGPVDTQYF. The CDR3 DNA reads TGTGCCTGGGGAGGGGGGAGCGGGGGGCCGGTCGATACGCAGTATTTT.

In regard to this clone: Additional DNA sequences in this sample encode the identical CDR3. The chain recombines TRBV5-6 with TRBJ2-5; a possible D gene is TRBD1 (6 bases). Germline V CDR1 and CDR2: SGHDT, YYEEEE. The CDR3 has 14 amino acids. Trimming took off 4 bases at V and 5 bases at J, with 15 bases between the two ends. In DNA, the CDR3 is TGTGCCAGCAGCGAGAAAGGGCAGGGGGAGACCCAGTACTTC. Protein sequence: CASSEKGQGETQYF.